This T cell receptor (beta chain) was observed in a study of cytomegalovirus exposure and HLA in healthy donors. Overall study results and limits: With high specificity and sensitivity, the classifier reportedly diagnosed cytomegalovirus status.

The CDR3 extends over 15 amino acids. Trimming stripped 3 bases from V and 0 bases from J, with 9 bases between. Per the germline V gene, CDR1 is SEHNR and CDR2 is FQNEAQ (reference sequence). Worth noting for this clone: The antigen remains unidentified.

Both 60 Vbeta primers and 13 Jbeta primers went into the PCR. Generated by immunoSEQ multiplex PCR, the TCRdb table keeps only in-frame clones and is missing some. The sample has approximately 87,000 clones; around 81% are singletons. Input material: PBMCs. This receptor was taken from a woman aged 65 to 85 in good health and CMV-seropositive. This rearrangement joins TRBV7-9 to TRBJ1-3; D call uncertain. DNA for the CDR3: TGTGCCAGCAGCTTCCGGGAGAGCTCTGGAAACACCATATATTTT. It codes for CASSFRESSGNTIYF.